This T cell receptor (beta chain) stems from a study of blood T cells in healthy people across ages. Caucasian, healthy and from Russia, the donors were aged between about 6 and 90. Researchers collected roughly 10 milliliters of peripheral blood from every single donor. Together with a sample-barcoded 5' primer, a J-beta primer mix was included in a second PCR lasting roughly 6 to 12 cycles. TCRdb fed the 5' RACE reads into MiXCR, producing one record per CDR3 protein. The sample holds over 1,500,000 distinct CDR3 sequences, roughly 49% seen once. Germline V CDR1 and CDR2: SEHNR, FQNEAQ (reference sequence). V lost 3 bases, J lost 4 bases, and 6 bases stayed unmatched. The CDR3 is 14 amino acids. This clonotype was seen only a few times.

The material sequenced was blood. The chain employs TRBV7-9 and TRBJ2-7, with TRBD1 matching over 7 bases. The clonotype originates from a woman aged 40 to 50 in good health. CDR3 region: CASSFADRSYEQYF. CDR3 nucleotide sequence: TGTGCCAGCAGCTTTGCGGACAGGTCGTACGAGCAGTACTTC.